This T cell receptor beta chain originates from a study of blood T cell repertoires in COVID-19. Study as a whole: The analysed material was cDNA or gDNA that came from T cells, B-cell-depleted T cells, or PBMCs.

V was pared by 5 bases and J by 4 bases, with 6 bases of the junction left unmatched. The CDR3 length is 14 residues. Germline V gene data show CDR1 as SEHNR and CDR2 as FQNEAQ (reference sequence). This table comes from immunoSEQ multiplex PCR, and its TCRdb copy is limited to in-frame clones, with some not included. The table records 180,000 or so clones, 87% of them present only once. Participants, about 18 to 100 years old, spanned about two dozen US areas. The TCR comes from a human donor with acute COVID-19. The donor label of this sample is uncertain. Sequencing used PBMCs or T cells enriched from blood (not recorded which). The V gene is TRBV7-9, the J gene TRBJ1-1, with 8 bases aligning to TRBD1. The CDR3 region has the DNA TGTGCCAGCAGCCCAGGGGGCCTCCCCACTGAAGCTTTCTTT. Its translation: CASSPGGLPTEAFF.